Listed below are T cell receptor beta chains from one sample, sequenced in a study of blood T cell repertoires in COVID-19. Sequencing used immunoSEQ multiplex PCR; TCRdb keeps in-frame clones, though not all of them. The profile shows approximately 190,000 clones, 90% of them singletons. The sequenced material came from peripheral blood. The receptors originated from a man aged 45-60 years with acute or convalescent COVID-19. Each CDR3 is given with its conserved first and last residue. D genes are given only for firm matches. Only some rows state a clone size, as once, few, many or a class for expanded clones.

V gene: TRBV5-8
clone size: NA
J gene: TRBJ1-5
D gene: NA
CDR3 protein: CASTPRGFPAAQHF
CDR3 DNA: TGTGCCAGCACCCCCCGTGGCTTCCCCGCGGCCCAGCATTTT

V gene: TRBV6-4
clone size: NA
J gene: TRBJ1-3
D gene: NA
CDR3 protein: CASSQTAGDTIYF
CDR3 DNA: TGTGCCAGCAGTCAGACAGCTGGGGACACCATATATTTT

V gene: TRBV11-2
clone size: NA
J gene: TRBJ2-7
D gene: NA
CDR3 protein: CASSLYASFNEQYF
CDR3 DNA: TGTGCCAGCAGCCTCTATGCTAGCTTCAACGAGCAGTACTTC

V gene: TRBV9
clone size: few
J gene: TRBJ1-5
D gene: TRBD1
CDR3 protein: CASSRTGSQPQHF
CDR3 DNA: TGTGCCAGCAGTAGGACAGGGTCCCAGCCCCAGCATTTT

V gene: TRBV4-1
clone size: NA
J gene: TRBJ1-2
D gene: NA
CDR3 protein: CASSQNSGTPTNYGYTF
CDR3 DNA: TGCGCCAGCAGCCAGAACTCCGGGACACCTACGAACTATGGCTACACCTTC

V gene: TRBV7-9
clone size: few
J gene: TRBJ1-3
D gene: NA
CDR3 protein: CASSTKHPRFAGNTIYF
CDR3 DNA: TGTGCCAGCAGCACGAAGCACCCACGGTTCGCGGGAAACACCATATATTTT

V gene: TRBV7-3
clone size: few
J gene: TRBJ1-1
D gene: TRBD1
CDR3 protein: CASSVSGTENTEAFF
CDR3 DNA: TGTGCCAGCAGCGTCTCCGGGACAGAGAACACTGAAGCTTTCTTT

V gene: TRBV19
clone size: NA
J gene: TRBJ2-3
D gene: NA
CDR3 protein: CASSISSGVANTDTQYF
CDR3 DNA: TGTGCCAGTAGTATTAGTTCGGGGGTCGCGAACACAGATACGCAGTATTTT

V gene: TRBV11-3
clone size: NA
J gene: TRBJ2-2
D gene: TRBD1
CDR3 protein: CASGPGQGNTGELFF
CDR3 DNA: TGTGCCAGCGGACCGGGACAGGGGAACACCGGGGAGCTGTTTTTT

V gene: TRBV5-1
clone size: NA
J gene: TRBJ2-5
D gene: TRBD1
CDR3 protein: CASSLLPGQGAGETQYF
CDR3 DNA: TGCGCCAGCAGCTTATTACCGGGACAGGGGGCGGGAGAGACCCAGTACTTC

V gene: TRBV2
clone size: NA
J gene: TRBJ2-6
D gene: NA
CDR3 protein: CASSESGSGANVLTF
CDR3 DNA: TGTGCCAGCAGTGAATCGGGTTCTGGGGCCAACGTCCTGACTTTC

V gene: TRBV10-3
clone size: NA
J gene: TRBJ1-5
D gene: TRBD1
CDR3 protein: CAISRQGLSNQPQHF
CDR3 DNA: TGTGCCATCAGCCGACAGGGACTTAGCAATCAGCCCCAGCATTTT

V gene: TRBV7-2
clone size: NA
J gene: TRBJ1-5
D gene: NA
CDR3 protein: CASSYREMGNQPQHF
CDR3 DNA: TGTGCCAGCAGTTACAGGGAAATGGGCAATCAGCCCCAGCATTTT